The rows below give T cell receptor beta chains drawn from one sample of a study of blood T cell repertoires in COVID-19. The method was immunoSEQ multiplex PCR; TCRdb's version includes in-frame clones alone and lacks a portion of them. The table has fewer than 200,000 clones, 80% to 95% seen once. The sample comprised peripheral blood. These receptors all come from a man in his fifties or sixties with acute or convalescent COVID-19. CDR3s include the opening cysteine and the closing phenylalanine or tryptophan. Each record gives: D gene, J gene, clone size, V gene, CDR3 DNA, CDR3 protein. A D gene is named only where the DNA matches it firmly. A row's size may be missing; if present it is once, few, many or a size class.

TRBD2 | TRBJ2-1 | - | TRBV4-1 | TGCGCCAGCAGCCAAGAGTCGCAGCGGGAGATCTACAATGAGCAGTTCTTC | CASSQESQREIYNEQFF
- | TRBJ1-3 | - | TRBV2 | TGTGCCAGCAGTGAAGCGCGGGGTGGTGGAAACACCATATATTTT | CASSEARGGGNTIYF
TRBD1 | TRBJ2-1 | - | TRBV9 | TGTGCCAGCAGCGCATACCCCGGACAGGGAGTAAATGAGCAGTTCTTC | CASSAYPGQGVNEQFF
TRBD1 | TRBJ1-1 | - | TRBV19 | TGTGCCAGTAGTACTACAGGGGTGAACACTGAAGCTTTCTTT | CASSTTGVNTEAFF
- | TRBJ2-5 | once | TRBV3-1/TRBV3-2 | TGTGCCAGCAGCCAACAGACACTGTACCAAGAGACCCAGTACTTC | CASSQQTLYQETQYF
- | TRBJ1-1 | - | TRBV30 | TGTGCCTGGAGCTTGGACAAGGGTGAAGCTTTCTTT | CAWSLDKGEAFF
- | TRBJ1-1 | - | TRBV11-2 | TGTGCCAGCAGCTTAAATGGCCCTGAAGCTTTCTTT | CASSLNGPEAFF
TRBD2 | TRBJ2-2 | - | TRBV15 | TGTGCCACCAGCAGATCTTTCGCGGGGGGGCGGGGCACCGGGGAGCTGTTTTTT | CATSRSFAGGRGTGELFF
- | TRBJ1-4 | - | TRBV27 | TGTGCCAGCAGTTTGGTGGCCCTAGGTGAAAAACTGTTTTTT | CASSLVALGEKLFF
- | TRBJ1-1 | - | TRBV9 | TGTGCCAGCAGCCCCATGGACAGCCGATTGAACACTGAAGCTTTCTTT | CASSPMDSRLNTEAFF
- | TRBJ1-3 | - | TRBV19 | TGTGCCAGTAGTAGGAGGGACTCTGGAAACACCATATATTTT | CASSRRDSGNTIYF
TRBD2 | TRBJ2-2 | once | TRBV6-1 | TGTGCCAGCAGTGAGGGGACTAGCGGGACCGGGGAGCTGTTTTTT | CASSEGTSGTGELFF
TRBD1 | TRBJ1-4 | - | TRBV4-1 | TGCGCCAGCAGCCAAGGTCCCCACAGGGGGGGTGAAAAACTGTTTTTT | CASSQGPHRGGEKLFF
TRBD1 | TRBJ1-3 | - | TRBV5-4 | TGTGCCAGCAGCCTGGGGACAGGAGGCTCTGGAAACACCATATATTTT | CASSLGTGGSGNTIYF
TRBD2 | TRBJ2-7 | - | TRBV7-8 | TGTGCCAGCAGCCTCCGGGCCCTGCGGACTAGCGGTTCCTACGAGCAGTACTTC | CASSLRALRTSGSYEQYF
- | TRBJ1-2 | once | TRBV7-2 | TGTGCCAGCAGCCAAATGCAGGGCTCCTTCTATGGCTACACCTTC | CASSQMQGSFYGYTF
TRBD1 | TRBJ1-1 | - | TRBV9 | TGTGCCAGCAGCGTTGCGGGACAGTCGAACACTGAAGCTTTCTTT | CASSVAGQSNTEAFF
TRBD1 | TRBJ1-5 | - | TRBV19 | TGTGCCAGTAAAGGACAGGGAATCCTGACTCAGCCCCAGCATTTT | CASKGQGILTQPQHF
- | TRBJ1-4 | - | TRBV11-2 | TGTGCCAGCAGCGTAAACGGTATTAATGAAAAACTGTTTTTT | CASSVNGINEKLFF
TRBD1 | TRBJ2-1 | - | TRBV7-2 | TGTGCCAGCAGTTCAGCTGGGACAGTTTACAATGAGCAGTTCTTC | CASSSAGTVYNEQFF
TRBD2 | TRBJ2-5 | - | TRBV6-4 | TGTGCCAGCAATCGGGGACTAGCTAAGAAGACCCAGTACTTC | CASNRGLAKKTQYF
- | TRBJ2-2 | - | TRBV5-4 | TGTGCCAGCGGCCCCGGGACAAAGAACACCGGGGAGCTGTTTTTT | CASGPGTKNTGELFF
- | TRBJ1-4 | once | TRBV7-7 | TGTGCTAGCAGCTTAGCCAGGGAAGTAGAAAAACTGTTTTTT | CASSLAREVEKLFF
TRBD2 | TRBJ2-3 | - | TRBV5-1 | TGCGCCAGCAGCTTGGGCGGGAGGTATGATACGCAGTATTTT | CASSLGGRYDTQYF
- | TRBJ2-1 | - | TRBV19 | TGTGCCAGTAGTATCCGCACCCCGGGGGAAGGTGAGCAGTTCTTC | CASSIRTPGEGEQFF
- | TRBJ2-3 | - | TRBV13 | TGTGCCAGCAGCTTAGACTGGAGCACAGATACGCAGTATTTT | CASSLDWSTDTQYF
- | TRBJ1-1 | - | TRBV3-1/TRBV3-2 | TGTGCCAGCAGCCAAAGGGGTACAGGGCGACTGAACACTGAAGCTTTCTTT | CASSQRGTGRLNTEAFF
- | TRBJ1-6 | - | TRBV4-1 | TGCGCCAGCAGCCCGTACGTTGGGGCCATCGATAGCTCCTATAATTCACCCCTCCACTTT | CASSPYVGAIDSSYNSPLHF
TRBD2 | TRBJ2-1 | - | TRBV9 | TGTGCCAGCTCCGGGACTATAAACAATGAGCAGTTCTTC | CASSGTINNEQFF
- | TRBJ2-7 | - | TRBV9 | TGTGCCAGCAGCCCAGACAGGTCCTACGAGCAGTACTTC | CASSPDRSYEQYF
TRBD2 | TRBJ2-3 | once | TRBV4-3 | TGCGCCAGCAGCACCTCTAGCGGGGGGGCATCGGATACGCAGTATTTT | CASSTSSGGASDTQYF
- | TRBJ2-2 | - | TRBV6-5 | TGTGCCAGCAGAAAAGGGACTACCGGGGAGCTGTTTTTT | CASRKGTTGELFF
TRBD1 | TRBJ1-1 | - | TRBV7-9 | TGTGCCAGCAGCCCCCGCGGACAGGGGGCTTCGAACGCTGAAGCTTTCTTT | CASSPRGQGASNAEAFF
TRBD2 | TRBJ2-1 | - | TRBV29-1 | TGCAGAGCCTGGACTAGCGACAATGAGCAGTTCTTC | CRAWTSDNEQFF
- | TRBJ1-1 | - | TRBV3-1/TRBV3-2 | TGTGCCAGCACCTCGCGGGGGGCTGGGACTGAAGCTTTCTTT | CASTSRGAGTEAFF
TRBD2 | TRBJ2-1 | - | TRBV7-2 | TGTGCCAGCAGCTTGGATAGTAGCGGGGGTTACAATGAGCAGTTCTTC | CASSLDSSGGYNEQFF
TRBD1 | TRBJ2-1 | - | TRBV7-8 | TGTGCCAGCAGCCCAGGGGGCGTTTTTGTCAATGAGCAGTTCTTC | CASSPGGVFVNEQFF
- | TRBJ2-5 | - | TRBV2 | TGTGCCAGCAGGAAAGAGGGGACCCAGTACTTC | CASRKEGTQYF
TRBD2 | TRBJ2-1 | - | TRBV4-1 | TGCGCCAGCAGCCAAGCTTATCTAGCGGGGGTGTACAATGAGCAGTTCTTC | CASSQAYLAGVYNEQFF
- | TRBJ2-3 | - | TRBV4-2 | TGTGCCAGCAGCCAAGAGGAGGCCGGCGCGCAGTATTTT | CASSQEEAGAQYF
TRBD1 | TRBJ2-5 | - | TRBV4-1 | TGCGCCAGCAGACAAAACAGGGGGCTGGAGACCCAGTACTTC | CASRQNRGLETQYF
TRBD1 | TRBJ1-1 | - | TRBV29-1 | TGCAGCGTCAAAGACAGGGTTAGCATGAACACTGAAGCTTTCTTT | CSVKDRVSMNTEAFF
- | TRBJ2-3 | - | TRBV28 | TGTGCCAGCAGTTTCCCTGGAGGGAATACGCAGTATTTT | CASSFPGGNTQYF
- | TRBJ2-1 | - | TRBV24-1 | TGTGCCACCGCGGCCGGACTTTACAATGAGCAGTTCTTC | CATAAGLYNEQFF
- | TRBJ2-2 | - | TRBV6-4 | TGTGCCAGCAGTGTTGACAGGACAATCGGGGAGCTGTTTTTT | CASSVDRTIGELFF
TRBD2 | TRBJ2-1 | - | TRBV3-1/TRBV3-2 | TGTGCCAGCAGCCAAGATGTACGGCTAGCGGGGGGCAATGAGCAGTTCTTC | CASSQDVRLAGGNEQFF